This passage covers 11 T cell receptor beta chains from one sample sequenced in a study of graft-versus-host responses after intestinal transplantation. The method was immunoSEQ multiplex PCR; TCRdb's version includes in-frame clones alone and lacks a portion of them. This sample has fewer than 75,000 clones, with 85% to 90% found just once. This material consisted of PBMCs, taken 26 days after transplant. These receptors all stem from a human patient who received an intestinal transplant, so some T cells may come from the graft donor.

V is TRBV5-4 and J is TRBJ2-3; D is possibly TRBD2 (6 bases). The CDR3 runs to 14 residues. CDR1 SGHNT and CDR2 YYREEE come from the germline V gene (reference sequence). The germline V and J ends were trimmed by 0 bases and 4 bases, with 9 bases remaining between them. CDR3 region: CASSLDPGADTQYF. As DNA, the CDR3 is TGTGCCAGCAGCTTGGACCCGGGAGCAGATACGCAGTATTTT.

This clone was recorded once. This chain uses TRBV19 with TRBJ2-3; tentatively, D is TRBD2 (5 bases). The CDR3 is 12 amino acids. Germline values: CDR1 LNHDA, CDR2 SQIVND (reference sequence). Trimming stripped 8 bases from V and 4 bases from J, with 10 bases between. CDR3 sequence reads: CASSLAADTQYF. In DNA, the CDR3 is TGTGCCAGTTCCCTAGCAGCAGATACGCAGTATTTT.

V and J are TRBV5-1 and TRBJ2-4, with TRBD2 matching 7 bases. The ends lost 4 bases at V and 8 bases at J; junction bases unmatched: 15. Germline assignment: CDR1 SGHRS and CDR2 YFSETQ. The CDR3 consists of 16 residues. The CDR3 here is CASSPREGPANDIQYF. CDR3 sequence (DNA): TGCGCCAGCAGCCCCAGGGAGGGGCCGGCCAACGACATTCAGTACTTC.

This clone came up a few times. This chain links TRBV6-1 with TRBJ2-7, with D unresolved. The germline CDR1 and CDR2 sequences are MNHNS and SASEGT. V lost 0 bases and J lost 4, with 10 bases in between. The CDR3 runs to 14 residues. This CDR3 reads CASSEALAKYEQYF. In DNA form, the CDR3 reads TGTGCCAGCAGTGAAGCGCTTGCGAAATACGAGCAGTACTTC.

This clone appeared a single time. V and J are TRBV2 and TRBJ1-2; weak D call: TRBD1 (6 bases). This CDR3 spans 10 amino acids. Germline CDR1 SNHLY, CDR2 FYNNEI. Trimming pared 9 bases from V and 7 bases from J, leaving 9 bases between. As DNA, the CDR3 is TGTGCCAGTCGGGGGGCTGGCTACACCTTC. Translating gives CASRGAGYTF.

V gene TRBV28 combines with J gene TRBJ1-1; no clear D gene. V gave up 1 base and J gave up 5 bases, with 5 bases separating them. Germline-derived CDR1 and CDR2 are MDHEN and SYDVKM. The length of the CDR3 is 12 residues. CDR3 nucleotides: TGTGCCAGCAGTTTATCTTCTACTGAAGCTTTCTTT. Translated, it gives CASSLSSTEAFF. The complete variable domain, with remaining parts taken from reference TRBV28 and TRBJ1-1, reads DVKVTQSSRYLVKRTGEKVFLECVQDMDHENMFWYRQDPGLGLRLIYFSYDVKMKEKGDIPEGYSVSREKKERFSLILESASTNQTSMYLCASSLSSTEAFFGQGTRLTVV.

The chain links TRBV4-1 to TRBJ2-7, with TRBD2 identical over 7 bases. The V gene's germline CDR1 is MGHRA and CDR2 YSYEKL. With 0 bases clipped from V and 2 bases from J, the junction kept 16 bases outside the gene matches. CDR3 size: 19 residues. CDR3 bases: TGCGCCAGCAGCCAAGACACCGGGACTAACCCCTTGTCAGCCTACGAGCAGTACTTC. It translates to CASSQDTGTNPLSAYEQYF.

The chain joins TRBV28 to TRBJ1-3, with D hard to call. The CDR3 loop spans 17 amino acids. Germline V gene sequence: CDR1 MDHEN, CDR2 SYDVKM. V lost 3 bases, J lost 0 bases, and 15 bases lay in between. CDR3 DNA: TGTGCCAGCAGTTTGGGCTGGTCAAAGCTCTCTGGAAACACCATATATTTT. Protein: CASSLGWSKLSGNTIYF.

The V gene is TRBV6-1, the J gene TRBJ2-1; 8 bases align to TRBD1. The length of the CDR3 is 15 residues. V was pared by 6 bases and J by 3 bases, with 7 bases of the junction left unmatched. Germline CDR1 and CDR2: MNHNS and SASEGT. The CDR3, as DNA: TGTGCCAGCAGCCGAACGGGGACAGGCTACAATGAGCAGTTCTTC. This encodes CASSRTGTGYNEQFF.

The genes are TRBV7-9 and TRBJ1-4; D not certain. V was clipped by 5 bases and J by 5 bases, with 9 bases between them. Germline V gene lookup returns CDR1 SEHNR and CDR2 FQNEAQ (reference sequence). CDR3 length: 13 amino acids. For the CDR3, the DNA is TGTGCCAGCAGCCCCACCGGGAATGAAAAACTGTTTTTT. It specifies CASSPTGNEKLFF.

The rearrangement joins TRBV6-1 to TRBJ2-3; D remains ambiguous. Trimming shortened V by 8 bases and J by 2 bases, and 14 bases separated the two germline ends. From germline, CDR1 is MNHNS and CDR2 SASEGT. The CDR3 covers 14 residues. The CDR3 sequence is CASVGGPLTDTQYF. The CDR3, as DNA: TGTGCCAGCGTGGGTGGGCCCCTCACAGATACGCAGTATTTT.